The rows below give T cell receptor beta chains drawn from one sample of a study of cytomegalovirus exposure and HLA in healthy donors. TCRdb's copy holds only in-frame clones and misses some; the assay was immunoSEQ multiplex PCR. There are some 130,000 clones in the sample; about 80% occur only once, and 6.5% to 7% lies in the top ten. Sequencing was done on a sample of PBMCs. These receptor sequences come from a man in his forties or fifties in good health and CMV-seropositive. Both conserved end residues are part of each CDR3. D genes are given only for firm matches. The size entry is marked missing in some rows and otherwise reads once, few, many or a size class.

CDR3: CASSWALGAEKLFF
DNA: TGTGCCAGTAGTTGGGCCCTGGGAGCTGAAAAACTGTTTTTT
size: .
V: TRBV19
J: TRBJ1-4
D: .

CDR3: CASSLGASNPGALHF
DNA: TGTGCCAGCAGCTTGGGCGCGTCTAACCCCGGAGCCCTCCACTTT
size: few
V: TRBV5-6
J: TRBJ1-6
D: .

CDR3: CASKGTGVAEQYF
DNA: TGTGCCAGCAAGGGAACAGGGGTGGCGGAGCAGTACTTC
size: .
V: TRBV6-1
J: TRBJ2-5
D: TRBD1

CDR3: CASSLQLPEAFF
DNA: TGTGCCAGCAGTTTACAGTTACCTGAAGCTTTCTTT
size: .
V: TRBV28
J: TRBJ1-1
D: .

CDR3: CASRDRTSGRRQYF
DNA: TGTGCCAGTAGAGACCGGACTAGCGGGAGAAGGCAGTACTTC
size: once
V: TRBV19
J: TRBJ2-7
D: TRBD2

CDR3: CASSLARNTGELFF
DNA: TGCGCCAGCAGCTTGGCTCGGAACACCGGGGAGCTGTTTTTT
size: few
V: TRBV5-1
J: TRBJ2-2
D: .

CDR3: CASGVAFEQFF
DNA: TGTGCTAGTGGTGTGGCCTTTGAGCAGTTCTTC
size: once
V: TRBV12-5
J: TRBJ2-1
D: .

CDR3: CASSRGRRTSGRSPDEQFF
DNA: TGTGCCAGTAGTCGTGGACGACGGACTAGCGGGAGGTCTCCGGATGAGCAGTTCTTC
size: .
V: TRBV19
J: TRBJ2-1
D: TRBD2

CDR3: CASSRDRDEQYF
DNA: TGTGCCAGCAGCAGGGACAGGGACGAGCAGTACTTC
size: .
V: TRBV4-2
J: TRBJ2-7
D: TRBD1

CDR3: CASSLEPGSLNTEAFF
DNA: TGTGCCAGCAGCTTAGAACCGGGTTCCTTGAACACTGAAGCTTTCTTT
size: .
V: TRBV11-2
J: TRBJ1-1
D: .